Presented here are 12 T cell receptor beta chains from one specimen sequenced in a study of chemoradiotherapy in HPV16-positive cancers. Using immunoSEQ multiplex PCR, the repertoire was profiled, and TCRdb retains in-frame clones only, with some absent. The sample includes about 21,000 clones, about 90% of them seen just once. The input for sequencing was blood, taken from a patient who underwent chemoradiotherapy. These receptors were collected from a human donor with HPV-associated anogenital cancer.

This chain links TRBV29-1 with TRBJ1-2; TRBD1 might be the D (5 bases). Trimming took 6 bases from V and 8 from J, leaving 19 bases between them. This CDR3 has 13 amino acids. In germline, CDR1 is SQVTM, CDR2 ANQGSEA. CDR3 in DNA: TGCAGCGTCGCCGGGACCCGAATCGCGGGCTACACCTTC. Translating gives CSVAGTRIAGYTF. The whole variable domain, filled in from reference TRBV29-1 and TRBJ1-2, reads SAVISQKPSRDICQRGTSLTIQCQVDSQVTMMFWYRQQPGQSLTLIATANQGSEATYESGFVIDKFPISRPNLTFSTLTVSNMSPEDSSIYLCSVAGTRIAGYTFGSGTRLTVV.

V is TRBV5-4 and J is TRBJ1-2, with D tentatively TRBD1 (5 bases). Germline values: CDR1 SGHNT, CDR2 YYREEE (reference sequence). The CDR3 loop spans 13 amino acids. Trimming left V 4 bases short and J 5 bases short, with 12 bases between. DNA of the CDR3: TGTGCCAGCAGCCCCGGGACGCAATATGGCTACACCTTC. Its protein is CASSPGTQYGYTF.

The V and J genes are TRBV4-2 and TRBJ2-7; possible D gene TRBD2, 6 bases. The CDR3 contains 15 residues. CDR1 is LGHNA and CDR2 is YNFKEQ in the germline V gene. Trimming stripped 0 bases from V and 0 bases from J, with 9 bases between. For the CDR3, the DNA is TGTGCCAGCAGCCAAGATGTGCGGGGCTCCTACGAGCAGTACTTC. It translates to CASSQDVRGSYEQYF.

The chain has TRBV12-2 and TRBJ2-3; the table's D call, TRBD2, has no DNA check behind it. TRBV12-2 represents a pseudogene. The CDR3 contains 15 residues. The CDR3 loop reads CASRKEGEPTDTQYF. CDR3 bases: TGTGCAAGTCGCAAAGAAGGAGAGCCCACAGATACGCAGTATTTT.

The V call is TRBV19, the J call TRBJ1-2, with TRBD1 as a possible D gene (5 bases). The CDR3 loop spans 13 amino acids. From germline, CDR1 is LNHDA and CDR2 SQIVND (reference sequence). The germline V and J ends were trimmed by 10 bases and 2 bases, with 14 bases remaining between them. For the CDR3, the DNA is TGTGCCATCCAGGGCATACCCAACTATGGCTACACCTTC. Encoded protein: CAIQGIPNYGYTF.

The chain combines TRBV6-5 with TRBJ1-3; D is unclear. Germline loops: CDR1 MNHEY, CDR2 SVGAGI. With 8 bases removed from V and 1 base from J, the gap between germline ends came to 12 bases. There are 14 residues in the CDR3. CDR3 DNA: TGTGCCAGCGCTACGGAGGGATCTGGAAACACCATATATTTT. Translated: CASATEGSGNTIYF.

This clone was found once. The CDR3 is CASSGGQRSYEQYF. Written as DNA, the CDR3 is TGCGCCAGCAGCGGGGGACAGCGCTCCTACGAGCAGTACTTC. The genes are TRBV5-1 and TRBJ2-7; 7 nucleotides match TRBD1. The junction had 4 bases not matched to a gene; V was cut back by 4 bases and J by 0 bases. Germline V lookup: CDR1 SGHRS, CDR2 YFSETQ. CDR3 size: 14 residues.

The CDR3 reads CASSLNRDNEQFF. CDR3 nucleotide sequence: TGCGCCAGCAGTCTCAACCGGGACAATGAGCAGTTCTTC. This chain uses TRBV4-1 with TRBJ2-1; D is ambiguous. This CDR3 has 13 residues. The V gene lost 6 bases and the J gene lost 5 bases, with 11 bases spanning the gap. Germline lookup yields CDR1 MGHRA and CDR2 YSYEKL.

This chain uses TRBV7-8 with TRBJ1-2, with 8 positions matching TRBD1. The CDR3 contains 13 residues. V trimming: 1 base; J trimming: 8 bases; junction bases outside the gene matches: 3. CDR1 and CDR2 from the germline V gene are SGHVS and FQNEAQ. The CDR3 DNA reads as TGTGCCAGCAGCTTAGACAGGGGGAGCGGCTACACCTTC. Translation: CASSLDRGSGYTF. The full variable domain, rest sourced from reference TRBV7-8 and TRBJ1-2, is GAGVSQSPRYKVAKRGQDVALRCDPISGHVSLFWYQQALGQGPEFLTYFQNEAQLDKSGLPSDRFFAERPEGSVSTLKIQRTQQEDSAVYLCASSLDRGSGYTFGSGTRLTVV.

This chain joins TRBV11-2 and TRBJ2-1; D call uncertain. Germline V lookup: CDR1 SGHAT, CDR2 FQNNGV. The CDR3 consists of 15 residues. V was trimmed by 5 bases and J by 3 bases, leaving 14 bases between them. The CDR3 sequence is CASSRLERNYNEQFF. The CDR3 nucleotides are TGTGCCAGCAGCCGTCTGGAGCGAAACTACAATGAGCAGTTCTTC.

This chain links TRBV19 with TRBJ1-5; no clear D gene. V lost 9 bases, J lost 6 bases, and 21 bases lay in between. CDR1 and CDR2 (germline): LNHDA, SQIVND (reference sequence). The CDR3 length is 15 residues. The CDR3 region has the DNA TGTGCCAGCAGAGTAGTTTCGGATACTGGTCAGCCCCAGCATTTT. Amino acid sequence: CASRVVSDTGQPQHF.

The rearrangement uses TRBV7-2 and TRBJ2-2; D is tentatively TRBD1 or TRBD2 (5 bases each). The CDR3 loop spans 15 amino acids. In germline, CDR1 is SGHTA, CDR2 FQGNSA. V lost 6 bases and J lost 6, with 17 bases in between. In DNA, the CDR3 is TGTGCCAGCAGGGGACCGGGCCGCCTTCCCGGGGAGCTGTTTTTT. It is translated as CASRGPGRLPGELFF.